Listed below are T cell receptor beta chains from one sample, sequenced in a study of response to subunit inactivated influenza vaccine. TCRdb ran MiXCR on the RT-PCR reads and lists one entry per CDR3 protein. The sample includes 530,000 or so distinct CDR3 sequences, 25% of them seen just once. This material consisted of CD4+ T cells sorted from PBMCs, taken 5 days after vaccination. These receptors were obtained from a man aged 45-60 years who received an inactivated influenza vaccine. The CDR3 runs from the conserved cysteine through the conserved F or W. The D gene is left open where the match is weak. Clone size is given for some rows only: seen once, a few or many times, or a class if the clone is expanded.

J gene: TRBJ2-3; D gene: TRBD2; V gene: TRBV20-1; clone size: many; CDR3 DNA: TGCAGTGCTTATACTAGCGGGGGGGCCAGAGATACGCAGTATTTT; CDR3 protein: CSAYTSGGARDTQYF
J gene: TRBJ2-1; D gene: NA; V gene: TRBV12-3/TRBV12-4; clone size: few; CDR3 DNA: TGTGCCAGCAGTTTTTCCTACTCCTACAATGAGCAGTTCTTC; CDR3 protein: CASSFSYSYNEQFF
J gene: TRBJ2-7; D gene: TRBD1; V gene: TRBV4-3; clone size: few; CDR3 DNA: TGCGCCAGCAGCCCCGGGACAGCTGTCTACGAGCAGTACTTC; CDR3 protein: CASSPGTAVYEQYF
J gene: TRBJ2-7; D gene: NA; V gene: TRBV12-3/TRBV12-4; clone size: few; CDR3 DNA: TGTGCCAGCAGTTTGTCCGGAGAAGTCGAGCAGTACTTC; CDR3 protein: CASSLSGEVEQYF
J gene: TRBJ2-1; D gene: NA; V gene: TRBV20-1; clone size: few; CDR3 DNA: TGCAGTGCTAAGGGAAATGAGCAGTTCTTC; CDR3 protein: CSAKGNEQFF
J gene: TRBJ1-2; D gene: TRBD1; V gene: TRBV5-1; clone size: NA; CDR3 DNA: TGCGCCAGCAGCCCCGGGACAGGGGGCTTCGATGGCTACACCTTC; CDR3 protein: CASSPGTGGFDGYTF
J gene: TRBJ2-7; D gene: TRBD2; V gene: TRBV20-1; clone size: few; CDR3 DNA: TGCAGTGCTAGAATTAGCGGGAGCTCCTACGAGCAGTACTTC; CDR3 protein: CSARISGSSYEQYF
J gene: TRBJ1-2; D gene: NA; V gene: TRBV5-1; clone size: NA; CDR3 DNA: TGCGCCAGCAGCCCGGACGGCACTAACTATGGCTACACCTTC; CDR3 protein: CASSPDGTNYGYTF
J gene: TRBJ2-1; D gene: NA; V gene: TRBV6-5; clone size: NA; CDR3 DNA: TGTGCCAGCAGTTACAACGGGGCGGTCTACAATGAGCAGTTCTTC; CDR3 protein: CASSYNGAVYNEQFF
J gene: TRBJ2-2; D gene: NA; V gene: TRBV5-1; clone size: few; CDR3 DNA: TGCGCCAGCAGCACGCGGCCTGGGGGACACCCCTACACCGGGGAGCTGTTTTTT; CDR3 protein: CASSTRPGGHPYTGELFF
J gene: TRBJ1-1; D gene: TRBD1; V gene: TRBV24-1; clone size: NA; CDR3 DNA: TGTGCCACCAGTGATTCCCGACAGGGGGCAAACACTGAAGCTTTCTTT; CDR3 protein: CATSDSRQGANTEAFF
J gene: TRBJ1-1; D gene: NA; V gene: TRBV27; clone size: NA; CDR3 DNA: TGTGCCAGCAGTTTATCGATTCAGGGAAACGCTGAAGCTTTCTTT; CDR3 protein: CASSLSIQGNAEAFF
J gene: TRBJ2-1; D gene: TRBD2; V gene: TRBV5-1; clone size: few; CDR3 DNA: TGCGCCAGCAGCTTGGGGGGACTAGCGTCCGAGCAGTTCTTC; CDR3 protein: CASSLGGLASEQFF
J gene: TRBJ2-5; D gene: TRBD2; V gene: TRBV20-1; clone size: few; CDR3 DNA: TGCAGTGCTAGTTATGGAGCGGGGCCACAAGAGACCCAGTACTTC; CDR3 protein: CSASYGAGPQETQYF
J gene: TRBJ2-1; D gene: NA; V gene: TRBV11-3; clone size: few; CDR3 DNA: TGTGCCAGCAGCCCCAGCGCGTACAATGAGCAGTTCTTC; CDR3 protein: CASSPSAYNEQFF
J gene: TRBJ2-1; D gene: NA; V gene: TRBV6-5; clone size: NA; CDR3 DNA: TGTGCCAGCAGTTACTCGTCGGGGTTATCCTACAATGAGCAGTTCTTC; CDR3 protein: CASSYSSGLSYNEQFF
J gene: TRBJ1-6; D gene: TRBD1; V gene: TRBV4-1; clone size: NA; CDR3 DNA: TGCGCCAGCAGCCAAGATGGGACAGGGGCAAATTCACCCCTCCACTTT; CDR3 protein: CASSQDGTGANSPLHF
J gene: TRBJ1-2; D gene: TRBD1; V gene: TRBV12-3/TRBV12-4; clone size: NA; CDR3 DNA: TGTGCCAGCACCCTCGACAGGGACTATGGCTACACCTTC; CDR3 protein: CASTLDRDYGYTF
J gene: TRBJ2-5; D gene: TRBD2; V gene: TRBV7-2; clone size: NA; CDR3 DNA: TGTGCCAGCAGCTTACCTAGCGGAGTACAAGAGACCCAGTACTTC; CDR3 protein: CASSLPSGVQETQYF
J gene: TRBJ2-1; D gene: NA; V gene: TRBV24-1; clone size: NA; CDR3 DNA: TGTGCCACCAACGGCGGGAACAACAATGAGCAGTTCTTC; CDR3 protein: CATNGGNNNEQFF
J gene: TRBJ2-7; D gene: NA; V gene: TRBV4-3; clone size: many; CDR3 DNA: TGCGCCAGCAGCCAAGCCTTCAGAACCGGGACCCCGTACGAGCAGTACTTC; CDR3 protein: CASSQAFRTGTPYEQYF
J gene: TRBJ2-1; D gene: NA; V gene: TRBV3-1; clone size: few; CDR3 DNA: TGTGCCAGCAGCCCCCTTCGGACAAACAATGAGCAGTTCTTC; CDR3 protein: CASSPLRTNNEQFF
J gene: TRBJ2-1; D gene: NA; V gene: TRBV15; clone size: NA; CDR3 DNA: TGTGCCACCAGCAGAGCGGTACAGGACAATGAGCAGTTCTTC; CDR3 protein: CATSRAVQDNEQFF
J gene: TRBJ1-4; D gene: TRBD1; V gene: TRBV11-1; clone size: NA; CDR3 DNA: TGTGCCAGCAACAGCTTGCCTCTGACAGGGGCCAGAAATGAAAAACTGTTTTTT; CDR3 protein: CASNSLPLTGARNEKLFF
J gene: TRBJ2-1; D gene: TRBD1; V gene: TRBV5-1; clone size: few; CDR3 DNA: TGCGCCAGCAGCCTAGGAGGACAGGGGAGGAATGAGCAGTTCTTC; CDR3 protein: CASSLGGQGRNEQFF
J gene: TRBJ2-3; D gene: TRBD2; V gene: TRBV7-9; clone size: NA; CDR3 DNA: TGTGCCAGCAGCCCGGGACTAGCGGGAGTGGGTGATACGCAGTATTTT; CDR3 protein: CASSPGLAGVGDTQYF
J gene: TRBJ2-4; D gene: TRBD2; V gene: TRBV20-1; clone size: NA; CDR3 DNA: TGCAGTGCTAGATCGACTAGCGGGAGGGTAAACATTCAGTACTTC; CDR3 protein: CSARSTSGRVNIQYF
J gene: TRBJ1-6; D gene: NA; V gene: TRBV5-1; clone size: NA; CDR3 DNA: TGCGCCAGCAAGGACGCGGTTGGCTATAATTCACCCCTCCACTTT; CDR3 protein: CASKDAVGYNSPLHF
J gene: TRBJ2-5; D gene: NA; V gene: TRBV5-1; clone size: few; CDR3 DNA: TGCGCCAGCAGCTTTATTGGGGGCCAGGCCCAAGAGACCCAGTACTTC; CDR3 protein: CASSFIGGQAQETQYF
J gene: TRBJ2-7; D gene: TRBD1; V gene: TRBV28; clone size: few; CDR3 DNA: TGTGCCAGCCTGTCGGCAGGGGGTATCTACGAGCAGTACTTC; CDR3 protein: CASLSAGGIYEQYF
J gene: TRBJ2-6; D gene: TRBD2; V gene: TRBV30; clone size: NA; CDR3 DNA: TGTGCCTTTGGGACTAGCGGGGGTTCGGGCGTCCTGACTTTC; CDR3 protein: CAFGTSGGSGVLTF
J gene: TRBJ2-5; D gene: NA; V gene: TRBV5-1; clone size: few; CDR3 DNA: TGCGCCAGCAGCTTGGCCGAAGGGATCCAAGAGACCCAGTACTTC; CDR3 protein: CASSLAEGIQETQYF
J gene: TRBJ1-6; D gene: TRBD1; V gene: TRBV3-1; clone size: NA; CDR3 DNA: TGTGCCAGCACCAAGCAGGTCGGGACAGGGGGCGTCCCTCATTCACCCCTCCACTTT; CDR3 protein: CASTKQVGTGGVPHSPLHF
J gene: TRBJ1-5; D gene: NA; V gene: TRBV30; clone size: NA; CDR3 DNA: TGTGCCTGGAGTGCAGGGGCCGGACAGCCCCAGCATTTT; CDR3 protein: CAWSAGAGQPQHF
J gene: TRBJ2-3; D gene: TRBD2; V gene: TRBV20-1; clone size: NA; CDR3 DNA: TGCAGTGCTCCTATAGCGGGAGGGTCAGATACGCAGTATTTT; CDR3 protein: CSAPIAGGSDTQYF
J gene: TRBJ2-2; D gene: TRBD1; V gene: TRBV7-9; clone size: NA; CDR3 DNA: TGTGCCAGCAGCAAAGGGACAGAAAACACCGGGGAGCTGTTTTTT; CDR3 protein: CASSKGTENTGELFF
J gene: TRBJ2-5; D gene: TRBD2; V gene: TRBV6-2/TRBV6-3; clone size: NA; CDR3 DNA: TGTGCCAGCAGTCTGGGACTAGCGGGAGTTAGTGGGACCCAGTACTTC; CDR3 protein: CASSLGLAGVSGTQYF
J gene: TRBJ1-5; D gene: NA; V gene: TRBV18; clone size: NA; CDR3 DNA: TGTGCCAGCTCACCCGAGGGACAGCCCCAGCATTTT; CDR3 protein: CASSPEGQPQHF
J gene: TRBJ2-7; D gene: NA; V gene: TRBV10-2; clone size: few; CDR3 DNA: TGCGCCAGCAGTCGATTGGGCGGAGTCTCCTACGAGCAGTACTTC; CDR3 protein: CASSRLGGVSYEQYF
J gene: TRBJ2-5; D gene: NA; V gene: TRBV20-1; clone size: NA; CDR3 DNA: TGCAGTGCTAGGAACGACGAGGGTGGGGAGACCCAGTACTTC; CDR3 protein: CSARNDEGGETQYF
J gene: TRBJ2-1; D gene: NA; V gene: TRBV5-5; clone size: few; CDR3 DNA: TGTGCCAGCAGCTTGCAGCCGGTCGGTGAGCAGTTCTTC; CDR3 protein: CASSLQPVGEQFF
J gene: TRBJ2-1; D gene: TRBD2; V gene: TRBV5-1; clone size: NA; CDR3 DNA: TGCGCCAGCAGCTTGGCCGCGGGAGTACCCGGTCAGTTCTTC; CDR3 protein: CASSLAAGVPGQFF
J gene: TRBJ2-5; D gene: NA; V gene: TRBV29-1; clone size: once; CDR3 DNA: TGCAGCGTTGTATCGGAGACCCAGTACTTC; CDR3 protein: CSVVSETQYF
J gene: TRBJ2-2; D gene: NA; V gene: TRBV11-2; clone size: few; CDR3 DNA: TGTGCCAGCAGCTTAATCTACACCGGGGAGCTGTTTTTT; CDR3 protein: CASSLIYTGELFF
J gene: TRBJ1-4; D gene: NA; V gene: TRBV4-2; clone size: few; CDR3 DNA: TGTGCCAGCAGCCGGCCAAGGGCGCAGGATGAAAAACTGTTTTTT; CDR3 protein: CASSRPRAQDEKLFF
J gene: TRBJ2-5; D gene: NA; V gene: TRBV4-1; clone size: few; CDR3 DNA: TGCGCCAGCAGCCAAGGGTGGAGGACAGACCAAGAGACCCAGTACTTC; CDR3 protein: CASSQGWRTDQETQYF
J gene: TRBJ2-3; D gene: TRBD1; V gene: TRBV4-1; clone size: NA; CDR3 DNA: TGCGCCAGCAGCCAAGGGGGACAGGCGAACACAGATACGCAGTATTTT; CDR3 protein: CASSQGGQANTDTQYF
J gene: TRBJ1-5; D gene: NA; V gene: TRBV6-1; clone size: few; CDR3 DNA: TGTGCCAGCCTATATAGGGGGGGCAATCAGCCCCAGCATTTT; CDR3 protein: CASLYRGGNQPQHF
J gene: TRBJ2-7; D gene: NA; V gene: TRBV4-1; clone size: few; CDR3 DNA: TGCGCCAGCAGCCAAGAGGTTGGGCAGTACTACGAGCAGTACTTC; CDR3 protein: CASSQEVGQYYEQYF
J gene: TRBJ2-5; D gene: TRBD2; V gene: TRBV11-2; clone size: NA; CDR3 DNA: TGTGCCAGCAGCTCCTCGAGGACTAGGTCGGCGGAGACCCAGTACTTC; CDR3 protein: CASSSSRTRSAETQYF
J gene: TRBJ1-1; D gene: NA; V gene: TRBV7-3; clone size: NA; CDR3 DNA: TGTGCCAGCAGCCCGGAGTGGGGCACTGAAGCTTTCTTT; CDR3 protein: CASSPEWGTEAFF
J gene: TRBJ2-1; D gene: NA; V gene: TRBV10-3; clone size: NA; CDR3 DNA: TGTGCCATCAGTGGGGGACCGACCGGGTCCTCCCGTGAGCAGTTCTTC; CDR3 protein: CAISGGPTGSSREQFF
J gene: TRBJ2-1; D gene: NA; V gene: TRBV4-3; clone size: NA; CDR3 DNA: TGCGCCAGCAGCCACGGAGGACCGGCTCTCAGGTCCTACAATGAGCAGTTCTTC; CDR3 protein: CASSHGGPALRSYNEQFF